This T cell receptor (beta chain) was profiled in a study of T cell repertoires in cytomegalovirus infection. Overall study results and limits: HLA-C-restricted CMV-specific TCR beta clonotypes were dominant in the ex vivo response.

Germline V gene data show CDR1 as SGHDN and CDR2 as FVKESK. Trimming cost V 5 bases and J 4 bases; bases outside gene matches: 3. This CDR3 is built from 13 residues. The table lists this clonotype with many counts. No antigen is known for it. TCRdb redid the calling of the reads with MiXCR, one entry per CDR3 protein. There are just under 300,000 distinct CDR3 sequences in the sample; about 8.8% occur only once, and approximately 2.4% lies in the top ten. The sequence was collected from a human donor in good health (CMV status not recorded). Some clones in this sample may be carry-over from other donors' samples. The chain has TRBV14 and TRBJ1-2, with 8 nucleotides matching TRBD1. The specimen sequenced was PBMCs. The CDR3 region has the DNA TGTGCCAGCAGCTGGACAGGGACCTATGGCTACACCTTC. Its translation is CASSWTGTYGYTF.